These 29 T cell receptor beta chains originate from one sample sequenced in a study of metastatic and nonmetastatic thyroid tumors. TCRdb reanalyzed the PCR reads with MiXCR. This sample has about 26,000 clones, with more than 25% found just once. No treatment of any kind had been given to any patient before thyroid surgery. The sample was blood. The receptor set was obtained from a female donor with papillary thyroid cancer or a benign thyroid nodule (not recorded which). Some clones in this sample may be carry-over from other donors' samples.

The rearrangement joins TRBV19 to TRBJ2-7; 11 bases map to TRBD2. The CDR3 is 14 amino acids. The junction had 1 base not matched to a gene; V was cut back by 4 bases and J by 2 bases. CDR1 is LNHDA and CDR2 is SQIVND in the germline V gene (reference sequence). The CDR3 sequence: CASSRTSGPYEQYF. The CDR3 DNA reads TGTGCCAGTAGTAGGACTAGCGGGCCCTACGAGCAGTACTTC.

The V and J genes are TRBV15 and TRBJ1-5; D is unresolved. The CDR3 runs to 12 residues. Deletions cut 7 bases from V and 7 bases from J, with 11 bases between. From germline, CDR1 is LNHNV and CDR2 YYDKDF (reference sequence). The CDR3 region is CATISEAQPQHF. The CDR3 coding sequence is TGTGCCACCATCAGTGAGGCGCAGCCCCAGCATTTT.

This clone occurred many times. Other DNA variants within this sample encode the same CDR3. The chain is built from TRBV30 and TRBJ2-1; D call uncertain. Germline values: CDR1 GTSNPN, CDR2 SVGIG (reference sequence). The CDR3 loop spans 12 amino acids. The V end was cut by 2 bases, the J end by 9 bases, with 11 bases between. The CDR3 DNA is TGTGCCTGGAGTCTGACTGCTTCTGAGCAGTTCTTC. This translates into CAWSLTASEQFF.

In this sample, this clone turned up many times. The gene calls are TRBV3-1 and TRBJ2-1, with D tentatively TRBD1 (5 bases). Trimming cost V 5 bases and J 5 bases, with 10 bases left between them. CDR1 is LGHDT, CDR2 YNNKEL, per germline (reference sequence). CDR3 length: 13 amino acids. The CDR3, as DNA: TGTGCCAGCAGCTTCCGGACAAACAATGAGCAGTTCTTC. It translates to CASSFRTNNEQFF.

The J gene is TRBJ1-4, the V gene TRBV5-1; D might be TRBD1 (6 bases). The V and J ends lost 1 base and 7 bases respectively, with 17 bases between them. CDR1 and CDR2 (germline): SGHRS, YFSETQ. The CDR3 totals 16 residues. The CDR3 region is CASSLRLQGSGEKLFF. The CDR3 DNA follows: TGCGCCAGCAGCTTGCGGTTACAGGGAAGTGGTGAAAAACTGTTTTTT.

In its sample, this clone was seen many times. The chain links TRBV11-3 to TRBJ2-1; no clear D gene. Germline V CDR1 and CDR2: SGHNT, YENEEA. CDR3 size: 12 residues. Trimming left V 5 bases short and J 10 bases short, with 12 bases between. CDR3 protein: CASSQWSGEQFF. The CDR3 nucleotides are TGTGCCAGCAGCCAGTGGTCCGGGGAGCAGTTCTTC.

This clone has more than one count but fewer than ten. This could be a read error, since a much larger clone is one nucleotide away. DNA for the CDR3: TGTGCCAGCAGCTTGGAAGATGATACGCAGTATTTT. This translates into CASSLEDDTQYF. The chain joins TRBV5-6 to TRBJ2-3; D not certain. Trimming removed 0 bases from V and 6 bases from J, with 5 bases in between. Germline CDR1 is SGHDT and CDR2 is YYEEEE. The CDR3 sequence is 12 residues long.

This clone came up many times. The chain combines TRBV7-2 with TRBJ2-5, with D perhaps TRBD2 (6 bases). The CDR3 covers 14 residues. CDR1 is SGHTA and CDR2 is FQGNSA in the germline V gene. Trimming removed 8 bases from V and 1 base from J, with 14 bases in between. As DNA, the CDR3 is TGTGCCAGCCGGTTACGGAGGGCCCAAGAGACCCAGTACTTC. Its protein product is CASRLRRAQETQYF.

This clone was counted at least ten times. V gene TRBV2 combines with J gene TRBJ1-2, with a possible D match to TRBD1 (5 bases). V lost 9 bases and J 8 bases, leaving 25 bases between the germline ends. Germline lookup yields CDR1 SNHLY and CDR2 FYNNEI. The CDR3 contains 15 residues. CDR3 residues: CASGGVNPTANGYTF. In DNA, the CDR3 is TGTGCCAGTGGTGGTGTTAACCCGACAGCGAACGGCTACACCTTC.

This clone rates as medium-sized. This rearrangement joins TRBV4-1 to TRBJ1-5; D remains ambiguous. Germline V gene lookup returns CDR1 MGHRA and CDR2 YSYEKL. CDR3 length equals 12 residues. The V end was cut by 3 bases, the J end by 11 bases, with 11 bases between. The CDR3 DNA follows: TGCGCCAGCAGCCAGGAATCCGGGTCCCAGCATTTT. Protein: CASSQESGSQHF.

This clone was detected ten times or more. This chain uses TRBV9 with TRBJ1-3; no clear D. The germline gives CDR1 SGDLS, CDR2 YYNGEE. V shed 0 bases and J shed 4 bases, with 11 bases lying between them. This CDR3 comprises 15 residues. CDR3 amino acids: CASSVGGGSGNTIYF. In DNA form, the CDR3 reads TGTGCCAGCAGCGTAGGAGGAGGGTCGGGAAACACCATATATTTT.

V is TRBV7-3 and J is TRBJ1-2; D perhaps matches TRBD1 (5 bases). Trimming shortened V by 6 bases and J by 3 bases, and 14 bases separated the two germline ends. CDR3 length equals 14 residues. Germline assignment: CDR1 SGHTA and CDR2 FQGTGA. In nucleotides, the CDR3 is TGTGCCAGCAGTCCAGGACCGGGGGACTATGGCTACACCTTC. This encodes CASSPGPGDYGYTF.

Remarks on this clone: An end of the junction does not agree with germline; a read error may underlie this. The rearrangement joins TRBV20-1 to TRBJ2-5; 7 nucleotides align to TRBD2. This CDR3 has 13 amino acids. CDR1 DFQATT and CDR2 SNEGSKA come from the germline V gene (reference sequence). The CDR3 nucleotides read TGCAGGGGGGAGGGAGCGAATCAAGGGACCCAGTACTTC. It is translated as CRGEGANQGTQYF.

This chain links TRBV2 with TRBJ2-7; 9 nucleotides align to TRBD2. The CDR3 runs 16 residues. The J segment lost 1 base and the V segment lost 2 bases, leaving 6 bases of the junction unmatched. Germline V lookup: CDR1 SNHLY, CDR2 FYNNEI. CDR3 in DNA: TGTGCCAGCAGTGAAAGTGTAGCGGGGGCATCCTACGAGCAGTACTTC. This encodes CASSESVAGASYEQYF.

This chain joins TRBV11-3 and TRBJ2-7; D is unresolved. Trimming removed 3 bases from V and 0 bases from J, with 6 bases in between. This CDR3 has 13 residues. Germline values: CDR1 SGHNT, CDR2 YENEEA. The CDR3 nucleotides read TGTGCCAGCAGCTTCGGTAGCTCCTACGAGCAGTACTTC. This translates into CASSFGSSYEQYF.

This clone is labeled as medium-sized. The rearrangement uses TRBV6-1 and TRBJ2-7; D remains ambiguous. Trimming took off 3 bases at V and 6 bases at J, with 6 bases between the two ends. From germline, CDR1 is MNHNS and CDR2 SASEGT. This CDR3 is built from 11 residues. CDR3 sequence (DNA): TGTGCCAGCAGTGATAAATCCGAGCAGTACGTC. It translates to CASSDKSEQYV.

This clone was picked up a small number of times. The chain recombines TRBV19 with TRBJ2-2; D remains unclear. The CDR3 is 15 amino acids. Germline CDR1 LNHDA, CDR2 SQIVND (reference sequence). V was shortened by 5 bases and J by 4 bases, with 14 bases between the two germline ends. The CDR3 bases are TGTGCCAGTAGTCTCCTTCAGGCTCCCACCGGGGAGCTGTTTTTT. Its protein is CASSLLQAPTGELFF. The variable domain in full, completed from reference TRBV19 and TRBJ2-2, reads DGGITQSPKYLFRKEGQNVTLSCEQNLNHDAMYWYRQDPGQGLRLIYYSQIVNDFQKGDIAEGYSVSREKKESFPLTVTSAQKNPTAFYLCASSLLQAPTGELFFGEGSRLTVL.

This clone appeared many times. The chain joins TRBV18 to TRBJ2-7; 12 bases map to TRBD2. V was clipped by 6 bases and J by 4 bases; unmatched bases: 4. Germline-derived CDR1 and CDR2 are KGHSH and LQKENI. The CDR3 runs 14 residues. This CDR3 is CASSRTSGDYEQYF. The DNA for the CDR3 is TGTGCCAGCTCGCGGACTAGCGGGGATTACGAGCAGTACTTC. Combining the CDR3 with reference TRBV18 and TRBJ2-7 gives the whole variable domain NAGVMQNPRHLVRRRGQEARLRCSPMKGHSHVYWYRQLPEEGLKFMVYLQKENIIDESGMPKERFSAEFPKEGPSILRIQQVVRGDSAAYFCASSRTSGDYEQYFGPGTRLTVT.

At least ten counts were recorded for this clone. The rearrangement uses TRBV10-2 and TRBJ2-2; 7 bases line up with TRBD2. CDR3 size: 13 residues. The J segment lost 6 bases and the V segment lost 6 bases, leaving 4 bases of the junction unmatched. Germline V gene lookup returns CDR1 WSHSY and CDR2 SAAADI. The CDR3 sequence: CASRPGGAGELFF. The DNA of the CDR3 is TGCGCCAGCAGGCCGGGGGGTGCCGGGGAGCTGTTTTTT.

This clone was seen only a few times. The chain carries TRBV12-3 or TRBV12-4 and TRBJ1-2; D not certain. The CDR3 loop spans 13 amino acids. With 3 bases removed from V and 7 bases from J, the gap between germline ends came to 12 bases. CDR3 loop: CASSLSAVSGYTF. The CDR3 DNA reads as TGTGCCAGCAGTTTGAGCGCAGTTTCTGGCTACACCTTC.

As regards this clone: A much bigger clone sits one base away, suggesting this may be a read error. In the same sample, other DNA sequences code for this CDR3. The chain carries TRBV11-2 and TRBJ2-3; the D gene is possibly TRBD2 (6 bases). Germline CDR1 reads SGHAT; CDR2 reads FQNNGV. The CDR3 length is 15 residues. The ends were cut back, 7 bases at V and 6 bases at J, with 20 bases in the middle. In nucleotides, the CDR3 is TGTGCCAGCAACCAATTTGGGGGGATGACGGATACGCAGTATTTT. Protein product: CASNQFGGMTDTQYF.

The chain has TRBV6-1 and TRBJ1-4; D is ambiguous. Trimming left V 3 bases short and J 0 bases short, with 8 bases between. This CDR3 comprises 15 residues. Looked up from germline, CDR1 is MNHNS and CDR2 is SASEGT. This CDR3 is CASSDSLATNEKLFF. The CDR3 nucleotides are TGTGCCAGCAGTGATAGCCTAGCAACTAATGAAAAACTGTTTTTT.

CDR3: CASSPGGVTNYGYTF. The CDR3 DNA sequence: TGTGCCAGCAGCCCCGGTGGCGTCACTAACTATGGCTACACCTTC. This sequence joins TRBV13 and TRBJ1-2; no reliable D call. V was cut by 5 bases and J by 0 bases, with 13 bases left in between. Germline lookup yields CDR1 PRHDT and CDR2 FYEKMQ (reference sequence). This CDR3 is built from 15 residues.

Turning to this clone: The junction and the germline gene differ at one end; a read error may be behind it. The chain is built from TRBV6-2 or TRBV6-3 and TRBJ2-3; 7 bases are shared with TRBD2. The CDR3 loop spans 16 amino acids. Per the germline V gene, CDR1 is MNHEY and CDR2 is SVGEGT. DNA of the CDR3: TGTGCCAGCAGTTTCCCCCCGGTGACTAGCACAGATACTCAGTATTTT. Translated: CASSFPPVTSTDTQYF.

In regard to this clone: The final CDR3 position lacks the conserved phenylalanine or tryptophan, pointing to a likely read error. The V call is TRBV12-3 or TRBV12-4, the J call TRBJ2-1, with 9 bases that match TRBD2. The CDR3 is 15 residues long. CDR3 sequence (DNA): TGTGTCAGCAGTTCTAGCGGGGCGGGGTACAATGAGCAGTTCGTC. Translated: CVSSSSGAGYNEQFV.

This clone has at least ten counts. This rearrangement joins TRBV3-1 to TRBJ1-1; 7 bases are shared with TRBD1. This CDR3 spans 16 amino acids. CDR1 is LGHDT, CDR2 YNNKEL, per germline (reference sequence). The V and J ends lost 2 bases and 3 bases, in that order; junction bases with no gene match: 9. For the CDR3, the DNA is TGTGCCAGCAGCCAAAAGGGGGCGGCGGGAGACACTGAAGCTTTCTTT. It translates to CASSQKGAAGDTEAFF.

This clone was detected once. This sequence joins TRBV4-3 and TRBJ2-3; 11 nucleotides line up with TRBD2. The CDR3 is 15 amino acids. Germline V gene lookup returns CDR1 LGHNA and CDR2 YSLEER. The junction had 3 bases not matched to a gene; V was cut back by 1 base and J by 6 bases. The CDR3 sequence: CASSQARLAGDTQYF. CDR3 bases: TGCGCCAGCAGCCAAGCCCGACTAGCGGGGGATACGCAGTATTTT.

The gene calls are TRBV20-1 and TRBJ2-5; no reliable D call. CDR1 DFQATT and CDR2 SNEGSKA come from the germline V gene (reference sequence). The CDR3 runs 14 residues. The V end lost 1 base, the J end lost 0 bases, and 9 bases lay between the germline ends. The CDR3 here is CSARVGTDQETQYF. The CDR3 coding sequence is TGCAGTGCTAGAGTTGGCACGGACCAAGAGACCCAGTACTTC.

This clone is termed medium-sized (0.01 to 0.1%). This rearrangement joins TRBV12-3 or TRBV12-4 to TRBJ2-1; D not resolved. The CDR3 has 14 residues. Trimming cost V 4 bases and J 4 bases, with 11 bases left between them. The CDR3 nucleotides read TGTGCCAGCAGTTGGAGCCTAGAGTACAATGAGCAGTTCTTC. It specifies CASSWSLEYNEQFF.